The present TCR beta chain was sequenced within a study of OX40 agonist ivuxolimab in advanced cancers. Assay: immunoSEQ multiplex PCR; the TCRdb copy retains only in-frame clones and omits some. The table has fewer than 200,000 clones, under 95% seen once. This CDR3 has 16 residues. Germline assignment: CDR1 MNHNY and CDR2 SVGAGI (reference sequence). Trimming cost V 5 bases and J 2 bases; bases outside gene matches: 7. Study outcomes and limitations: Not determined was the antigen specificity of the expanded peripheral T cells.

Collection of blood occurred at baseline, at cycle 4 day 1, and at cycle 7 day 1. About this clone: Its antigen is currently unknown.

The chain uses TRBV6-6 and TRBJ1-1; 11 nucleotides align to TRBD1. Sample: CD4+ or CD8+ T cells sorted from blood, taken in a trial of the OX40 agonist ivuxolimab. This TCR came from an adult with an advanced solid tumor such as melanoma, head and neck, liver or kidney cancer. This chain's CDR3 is CASSPGTGGGNTEAFF. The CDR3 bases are TGTGCCAGCAGTCCCGGGACAGGGGGAGGTAACACTGAAGCTTTCTTT.